The T cell receptor (beta chain) described here comes from a study of OX40 agonist ivuxolimab in advanced cancers. Sequenced by immunoSEQ multiplex PCR; TCRdb stores in-frame clones only, minus some. The sample has about 79,000 clones; about 85% are singletons. V gave up 2 bases and J gave up 3 bases, with 8 bases separating them. This CDR3 spans 14 amino acids. The germline gives CDR1 LNHDA, CDR2 SQIVND (reference sequence). The receptor's source is an adult with an advanced solid tumor such as melanoma, head and neck, liver or kidney cancer. Sample: CD4+ or CD8+ T cells sorted from blood, taken in a trial of the OX40 agonist ivuxolimab. The chain recombines TRBV19 with TRBJ1-5; D unclear. CDR3 sequence: CASSILTLNQPQHF. In DNA form, the CDR3 reads TGTGCCAGTAGTATATTAACCCTCAATCAGCCCCAGCATTTT. The complete variable domain, with remaining parts taken from reference TRBV19 and TRBJ1-5, reads DGGITQSPKYLFRKEGQNVTLSCEQNLNHDAMYWYRQDPGQGLRLIYYSQIVNDFQKGDIAEGYSVSREKKESFPLTVTSAQKNPTAFYLCASSILTLNQPQHFGDGTRLSIL.